Sequencing of this T cell receptor (beta chain) was carried out in a study of blood T cell repertoires in COVID-19. Trimming removed 1 base at V and 7 bases at J, with 10 bases between. The CDR3 is 14 residues long. Per germline, CDR1 MGHRA and CDR2 YSYEKL. Assay used: immunoSEQ multiplex PCR; TCRdb lists only in-frame clones, some missing. The profile shows approximately 66,000 clones, 85% to 90% of them singletons. This clone has ten or more counts. The V and J genes are TRBV4-1 and TRBJ2-2; tentatively, D is TRBD2 (6 bases). Sequenced material: peripheral blood. The origin of this receptor is a man aged 45-60 years with active COVID-19. The CDR3 DNA is TGCGCCAGCAGCCAAGCTGGAGGGTTCGGGGAGCTGTTTTTT. Translating gives CASSQAGGFGELFF.